This T cell receptor beta chain was retrieved from a study of blood T cell repertoires in COVID-19. Overall study context: Samples representing acute and convalescent COVID-19 were sourced from the United States, Italy and Spain. In each case, the material was cDNA or gDNA derived from T cells, B-cell-depleted T cells, or PBMCs.

It was during active infection that Seattle patients were enrolled and then longitudinally followed. In the study's own analysis: Estimation of nucleated cell counts relied on the amplification of reference gene primers. Generated by immunoSEQ multiplex PCR, the TCRdb table keeps only in-frame clones and is missing some. V and J calls and clone size follow that table, whereas D and trimming were derived from the DNA. This sample carries 85,000 to 120,000 clones, about 90% of them seen once, and the ten largest clones take about 5.7%. In germline, CDR1 is SGHTA, CDR2 FQGTGA. The CDR3 contains 14 residues. V lost 6 bases and J 1 base, leaving 7 bases between the germline ends.

This TCR was recovered from a woman between 50 and 59 years old with COVID-19, enrolled during active disease. The V call is TRBV7-3, the J call TRBJ2-6; D unclear. Sequencing was performed on peripheral blood. CDR3 DNA sequence: TGTGCCAGCAGTCCCGGGTCTGGGGCCAACGTCCTGACTTTC. It is translated as CASSPGSGANVLTF.